Following are 15 T cell receptor beta chains from one sample sequenced in a study of T cell repertoires in cytomegalovirus infection. Which antigens these TCRs recognize remains unknown. MiXCR was run by TCRdb on the reads, yielding one entry per CDR3 protein. The sample lists under 500,000 distinct CDR3 sequences, approximately 40% occurring once. The material was cultured PBMCs, obtained from culture after CMV antigen stimulation. Source of these receptors: a human donor in good health (CMV status not recorded). Some clones in this sample may be carry-over from other donors' samples.

The chain recombines TRBV7-6 with TRBJ2-5, with TRBD2 as a possible D gene (6 bases). The CDR3 sequence is 15 residues long. The germline V gene has CDR1 SGHVS and CDR2 FNYEAQ. Trimming shortened V by 3 bases and J by 4 bases, and 15 bases separated the two germline ends. The CDR3 nucleotides are TGTGCCAGCAGCTTGGAGGGCGGTCAGGGAGAGACCCAGTACTTC. Amino acid sequence: CASSLEGGQGETQYF. The variable domain in full, with the rest retrieved from reference TRBV7-6 and TRBJ2-5, is GAGVSQSPRYKVTKRGQDVALRCDPISGHVSLYWYRQALGQGPEFLTYFNYEAQQDKSGLPNDRFSAERPEGSISTLTIQRTEQRDSAMYRCASSLEGGQGETQYFGPGTRLLVL.

The chain combines TRBV6-6 with TRBJ2-1, with D unclear. Germline values: CDR1 MNHNY, CDR2 SVGAGI (reference sequence). CDR3 size: 14 residues. The V and J ends lost 5 bases and 1 base respectively, with 9 bases between them. The DNA for the CDR3 is TGTGCCAGCAGTGTTCCCCTATCCTACAATGAGCAGTTCTTC. It translates to CASSVPLSYNEQFF.

V gene TRBV7-6 combines with J gene TRBJ1-2; D call uncertain. The CDR3 sequence is 14 residues long. CDR1 SGHVS and CDR2 FNYEAQ come from the germline V gene. Trimming took off 5 bases at V and 4 bases at J, with 14 bases between the two ends. The CDR3 sequence: CASSPRPISYGYTF. The CDR3 nucleotides read TGTGCCAGCAGCCCCCGGCCCATTTCCTATGGCTACACCTTC.

This clonotype was detected a few times. The rearrangement joins TRBV7-6 to TRBJ2-7; D not certain. Trimming removed 0 bases from V and 3 bases from J, with 6 bases in between. CDR3 length equals 13 residues. Germline lookup yields CDR1 SGHVS and CDR2 FNYEAQ. DNA of the CDR3: TGTGCCAGCAGCTTAGCGGGGATCTACGAGCAGTACTTC. Its translation is CASSLAGIYEQYF.

The rearrangement links TRBV7-8 to TRBJ2-3; D possibly matches TRBD1 or TRBD2 (6 bases each). V gave up 5 bases and J gave up 6 bases, with 15 bases separating them. CDR1 SGHVS and CDR2 FQNEAQ come from the germline V gene. The CDR3 is made up of 14 amino acids. The CDR3 DNA sequence: TGTGCCAGCAGCGCCGATCCGGGGGCCGATACGCAGTATTTT. Residues: CASSADPGADTQYF.

V is TRBV12-3 or TRBV12-4 and J is TRBJ2-1, with a weak D call TRBD2 (6 bases). V lost 6 bases, J lost 2 bases, and 14 bases lay in between. This CDR3 contains 15 residues. CDR3 region: CASSPGGNAYNEQFF. In DNA, the CDR3 is TGTGCCAGCAGCCCCGGGGGAAATGCCTACAATGAGCAGTTCTTC.

This clonotype showed up just a few times. The chain is built from TRBV29-1 and TRBJ2-7; 10 nucleotides match TRBD1. V gave up 1 base and J gave up 3 bases; unmatched junction bases: 3. Germline V gene sequence: CDR1 SQVTM, CDR2 ANQGSEA. The CDR3 is 14 residues long. The DNA for the CDR3 is TGCAGCGTTGAAGCCGGGACAGGGGTCTACGAGCAGTACTTC. This sequence encodes CSVEAGTGVYEQYF.

Comment on this clonotype: It may be a read error: a sequence one base away is much more abundant. The chain recombines TRBV7-2 with TRBJ2-2, with 11 bases lining up with TRBD2. Germline V CDR1 and CDR2: SGHTA, FQGNSA. This CDR3 spans 17 amino acids. Unmatched junction bases numbered 8, after V lost 1 base and J lost 7 bases. CDR3 region: CASSLGLMGLAVGELFF. CDR3 sequence (DNA): TGTGCCAGCAGCTTAGGACTGATGGGACTAGCGGTCGGGGAGCTGTTTTTT.

With regard to this clonotype: An end of the junction differs from the germline gene, which may be a read error. The chain joins TRBV5-3 to TRBJ2-5; 7 bases map to TRBD1. TRBV5-3 is marked as an open reading frame, function uncertain. The length of the CDR3 is 14 residues. This CDR3 is CASSLRQGVETQYF. The CDR3 nucleotides read TGTGCCAGCAGCTTGAGACAGGGAGTTGAGACCCAGTACTTC.

This clonotype came up a few times. The chain links TRBV10-3 to TRBJ1-1; tentatively, D is TRBD1 (5 bases). CDR3 length: 14 amino acids. Trimming removed 5 bases at V and 3 bases at J, with 13 bases between. The germline V gene encodes CDR1 ENHRY and CDR2 SYGVKD. CDR3 amino acids: CAISRTRGDTEAFF. DNA for the CDR3: TGTGCCATCAGTCGAACAAGAGGGGACACTGAAGCTTTCTTT.

The chain joins TRBV6-1 to TRBJ1-2, with 7 nucleotides matching TRBD1. The CDR3 has 14 residues. Germline V gives CDR1 MNHNS, CDR2 SASEGT. J was trimmed by 4 bases and V by 6 bases; bases with no gene match: 8. The CDR3 nucleotides read TGTGCCAGCAGGAACAGGGGCTTTGTCTATGGCTACACCTTC. It specifies CASRNRGFVYGYTF.

This chain uses TRBV15 with TRBJ2-3; 8 nucleotides align to TRBD1. The CDR3 spans 15 residues. J was trimmed by 7 bases and V by 4 bases; bases with no gene match: 10. Germline V gene lookup returns CDR1 LNHNV and CDR2 YYDKDF (reference sequence). The CDR3 DNA reads TGTGCCACCAGCACCCCAGGGGGCAATACATATACGCAGTATTTT. This encodes CATSTPGGNTYTQYF.

In its sample, this clonotype was seen a few times. CDR3 residues: CASSLASGRGNTIYF. CDR3 coding DNA: TGTGCCAGCAGCTTAGCGTCAGGGCGCGGAAACACCATATATTTT. V usage is TRBV7-2 and J usage is TRBJ1-3; TRBD1 might be the D (5 bases). The germline V gene has CDR1 SGHTA and CDR2 FQGNSA. Deletions cut 0 bases from V and 4 bases from J, with 10 bases between. This CDR3 is built from 15 residues.

This clonotype has only a few counts. The V call is TRBV18, the J call TRBJ2-3, with 8 bases matching TRBD1. Trimming removed 2 bases from V and 1 base from J; junction bases left unmatched: 11. The CDR3 spans 18 residues. Per germline, CDR1 KGHSH and CDR2 LQKENI. The CDR3 sequence is CASSPEFGQGGGTDTQYF. The CDR3 nucleotides are TGTGCCAGCTCACCAGAATTTGGACAGGGAGGTGGCACAGATACGCAGTATTTT.

This clonotype was seen more than once but under ten times. The chain carries TRBV2 and TRBJ1-1, with 9 bases identical to TRBD1. Per germline, CDR1 SNHLY and CDR2 FYNNEI. This CDR3 has 12 residues. V shed 6 bases and J 6 bases; nucleotides not matched to a gene: 2. The CDR3 is CASRDRGAEAFF. For the CDR3, the DNA is TGTGCCAGCAGGGACAGGGGAGCTGAAGCTTTCTTT.